One sample yielded the 14 T cell receptor beta chains listed below, sequenced in a study of shared clonotypes between healthy human individuals. Using immunoSEQ multiplex PCR, the repertoire was profiled, and TCRdb retains in-frame clones only, with some absent. The sample includes around 500,000 clones, 81% of them seen just once. Sequenced material: PBMCs. The receptor set was obtained from a woman aged 40 to 50 in good health. Some clones in this sample may be carry-over from other donors' samples.

The gene calls are TRBV4-3 and TRBJ2-3; D not certain. V shed 1 base and J shed 1 base, with 6 bases lying between them. This CDR3 comprises 14 residues. Germline CDR1 and CDR2: LGHNA and YSLEER. The DNA for the CDR3 is TGCGCCAGCAGCCAAGTAGGAGGCACAGATACGCAGTATTTT. This gives the protein CASSQVGGTDTQYF.

V is TRBV20-1 and J is TRBJ1-1; D is unresolved. Trimming cost V 5 bases and J 1 base, with 5 bases left between them. The V gene's germline CDR1 is DFQATT and CDR2 SNEGSKA (reference sequence). The CDR3 length is 11 residues. The CDR3 here is CSAAWNTEAFF. DNA for the CDR3: TGCAGTGCTGCGTGGAACACTGAAGCTTTCTTT.

V and J are TRBV5-1 and TRBJ1-1, with D possibly TRBD1 on 5 matching bases. Germline V gene lookup returns CDR1 SGHRS and CDR2 YFSETQ. V was cut by 3 bases and J by 0 bases, with 12 bases left in between. The CDR3 covers 15 residues. This CDR3 is CASSYVGTLNTEAFF. The CDR3 region has the DNA TGCGCCAGCAGCTACGTAGGGACGTTGAACACTGAAGCTTTCTTT.

This clone appeared a single time. A clone one base away is much larger, so this may be a read error. The chain carries TRBV11-2 and TRBJ2-1; a possible D gene is TRBD2 (6 bases). Looked up from germline, CDR1 is SGHAT and CDR2 is FQNNGV. The CDR3 is 15 amino acids. V was shortened by 0 bases and J by 3 bases, with 9 bases between the two germline ends. The CDR3 DNA follows: TGTGCCAGCAGCTTAGAACGGGAGTACTACAATGAGCAGTTCTTC. Protein sequence: CASSLEREYYNEQFF. The full variable domain, completed using reference TRBV11-2 and TRBJ2-1, is EAGVAQSPRYKIIEKRQSVAFWCNPISGHATLYWYQQILGQGPKLLIQFQNNGVVDDSQLPKDRFSAERLKGVDSTLKIQPAKLEDSAVYLCASSLEREYYNEQFFGPGTRLTVL.

This chain connects TRBV11-1 to TRBJ2-5; no firm D call. The better agreement between TRBJ2-7 and the DNA end casts doubt on the J call. The CDR3 consists of 15 residues. Germline assignment: CDR1 SGHAT and CDR2 FQDESV (reference sequence). The DNA of the CDR3 is TGTGCCAGCAGCCCCCGCGACATGGGTGCCTACGAGCAGTACTTC. Residues: CASSPRDMGAYEQYF.

This clone was found once. V gene TRBV6-5 combines with J gene TRBJ2-5, with 10 bases lining up with TRBD1. The J call is in doubt because the DNA end fits TRBJ2-7 better. The CDR3 length is 14 residues. In germline, CDR1 is MNHEY, CDR2 SVGAGI. This CDR3 reads CASSYSGDRGEQYF. CDR3 DNA sequence: TGTGCCAGCAGTTACTCGGGGGACAGGGGCGAGCAGTACTTC.

The genes are TRBV7-9 and TRBJ2-3, with D unclear. Germline values: CDR1 SEHNR, CDR2 FQNEAQ (reference sequence). V lost 1 base and J lost 7, with 12 bases in between. This CDR3 spans 14 amino acids. CDR3 nucleotide sequence: TGTGCCAGCAGCTTAGACCAGGCGTCTCATACGCAGTATTTT. Protein product: CASSLDQASHTQYF. The entire variable domain, with the rest obtained from reference TRBV7-9 and TRBJ2-3, is as follows: DTGVSQNPRHKITKRGQNVTFRCDPISEHNRLYWYRQTLGQGPEFLTYFQNEAQLEKSRLLSDRFSAERPKGSFSTLEIQRTEQGDSAMYLCASSLDQASHTQYFGPGTRLTVL.

The chain couples TRBV2 to TRBJ1-2; 7 nucleotides align to TRBD1. The CDR3 is made up of 14 amino acids. The V gene end was trimmed by 2 bases and the J gene end by 5 bases; junction bases not matched to a gene: 5. CDR1 is SNHLY, CDR2 FYNNEI, per germline. Here the CDR3 reads CASSEIGRGYGYTF. The CDR3 DNA is TGTGCCAGCAGTGAAATAGGCAGGGGGTATGGCTACACCTTC.

J is TRBJ2-5 and V is TRBV7-7; 7 bases agree with TRBD2. V trimming: 5 bases; J trimming: 0 bases; junction bases outside the gene matches: 6. This CDR3 spans 15 amino acids. Germline assignment: CDR1 SSHAT and CDR2 FNYEAQ (reference sequence). The CDR3 loop reads CASSLGLVDQETQYF. The CDR3 nucleotides read TGTGCCAGCAGCCTCGGACTAGTAGACCAAGAGACCCAGTACTTC.

The chain uses TRBV5-1 and TRBJ2-3, with D tentatively TRBD1 (5 bases). The germline V gene encodes CDR1 SGHRS and CDR2 YFSETQ. V lost 4 bases and J 5 bases, leaving 14 bases between the germline ends. The CDR3 has 14 residues. CDR3 loop: CASSIGAQEDTQYF. Here the CDR3 DNA reads TGCGCCAGCAGCATTGGGGCCCAGGAAGATACGCAGTATTTT.

This chain uses TRBV2 with TRBJ1-5; D might be TRBD1 (5 bases). Trimming removed 6 bases at V and 2 bases at J, with 11 bases between. CDR3 length: 14 residues. Per germline, CDR1 SNHLY and CDR2 FYNNEI. Here the CDR3 reads CASSYLGGNQPQHF. CDR3 nucleotides: TGTGCCAGCAGCTACCTGGGGGGCAATCAGCCCCAGCATTTT.

This chain uses TRBV14 with TRBJ2-1; D is unresolved. Germline lookup yields CDR1 SGHDN and CDR2 FVKESK. V was cut by 3 bases and J by 4 bases, with 10 bases left in between. The CDR3 covers 14 residues. CDR3 nucleotide sequence: TGTGCCAGCAGCCAGGACCAGTCATACAATGAGCAGTTCTTC. It yields the protein CASSQDQSYNEQFF.

V and J are TRBV25-1 and TRBJ2-5; D is uncertain. Between the trimmed V and J ends, which lost 10 bases and 4 bases, there was a span of 19 bases. CDR3 length: 14 amino acids. Per germline, CDR1 MGHDK and CDR2 SYGVNS. CDR3 residues: CATSSGKAGETQYF. The CDR3 bases are TGTGCCACCTCCTCTGGAAAAGCCGGAGAGACCCAGTACTTC.

This clone was seen only a few times. This chain joins TRBV28 and TRBJ1-2, with 9 positions matching TRBD1. This CDR3 contains 14 residues. CDR1 is MDHEN and CDR2 is SYDVKM in the germline V gene. The V segment lost 6 bases and the J segment 3 bases; nucleotides outside the gene matches: 5. The CDR3 loop is CASRTQGADYGYTF. For the CDR3, the DNA is TGTGCCAGCAGAACACAGGGGGCGGACTATGGCTACACCTTC.